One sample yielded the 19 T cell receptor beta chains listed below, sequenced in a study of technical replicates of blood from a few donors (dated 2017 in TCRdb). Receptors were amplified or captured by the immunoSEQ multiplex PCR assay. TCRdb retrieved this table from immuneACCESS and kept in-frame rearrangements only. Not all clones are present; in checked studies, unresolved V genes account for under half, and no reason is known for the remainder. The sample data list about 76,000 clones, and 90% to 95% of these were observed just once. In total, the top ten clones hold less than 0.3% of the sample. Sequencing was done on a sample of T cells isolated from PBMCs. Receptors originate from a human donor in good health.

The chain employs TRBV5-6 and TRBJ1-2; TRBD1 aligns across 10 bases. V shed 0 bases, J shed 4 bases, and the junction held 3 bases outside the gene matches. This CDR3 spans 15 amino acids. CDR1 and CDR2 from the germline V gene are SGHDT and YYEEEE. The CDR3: CASSLGDRGSYGYTF. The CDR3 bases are TGTGCCAGCAGCTTGGGGGACAGGGGATCCTATGGCTACACCTTC.

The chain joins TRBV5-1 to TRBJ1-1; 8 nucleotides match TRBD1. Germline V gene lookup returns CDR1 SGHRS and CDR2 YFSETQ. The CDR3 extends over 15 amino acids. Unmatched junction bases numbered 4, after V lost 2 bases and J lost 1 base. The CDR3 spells CASSFLTGANTEAFF. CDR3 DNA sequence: TGCGCCAGCAGCTTTCTGACAGGGGCGAACACTGAAGCTTTCTTT.

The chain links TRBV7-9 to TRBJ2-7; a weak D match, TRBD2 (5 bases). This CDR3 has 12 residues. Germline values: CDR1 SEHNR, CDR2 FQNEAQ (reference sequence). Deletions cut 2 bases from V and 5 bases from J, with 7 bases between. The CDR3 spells CASSLSGDEQYF. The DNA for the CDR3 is TGTGCCAGCAGCTTAAGCGGCGACGAGCAGTACTTC.

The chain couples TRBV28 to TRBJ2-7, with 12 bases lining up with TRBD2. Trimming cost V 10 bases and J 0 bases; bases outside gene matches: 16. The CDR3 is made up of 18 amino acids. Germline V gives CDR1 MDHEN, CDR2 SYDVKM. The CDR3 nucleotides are TGTGCCATCGGAAGACATAGAACTAGCGGGAGGCTCTCCTACGAGCAGTACTTC. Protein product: CAIGRHRTSGRLSYEQYF.

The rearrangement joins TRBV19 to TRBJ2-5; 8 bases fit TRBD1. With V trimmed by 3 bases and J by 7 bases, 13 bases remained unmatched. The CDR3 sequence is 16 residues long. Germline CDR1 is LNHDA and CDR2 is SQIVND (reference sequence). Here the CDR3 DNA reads TGTGCCAGTAGTATCTACGCTGTCGCTGGACAGGGGACCCAGTACTTC. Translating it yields CASSIYAVAGQGTQYF.

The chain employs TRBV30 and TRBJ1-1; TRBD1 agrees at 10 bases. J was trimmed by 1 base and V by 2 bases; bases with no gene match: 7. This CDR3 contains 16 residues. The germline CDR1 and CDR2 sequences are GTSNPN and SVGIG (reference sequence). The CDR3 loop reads CAWSTPGQGKNTEAFF. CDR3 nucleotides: TGTGCCTGGAGTACTCCGGGACAGGGGAAGAACACTGAAGCTTTCTTT.

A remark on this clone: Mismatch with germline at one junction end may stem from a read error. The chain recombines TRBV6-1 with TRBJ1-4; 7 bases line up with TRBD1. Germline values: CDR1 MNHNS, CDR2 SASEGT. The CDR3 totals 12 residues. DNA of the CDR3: TGTGCCAGCAGTGCAAGGGACAGAAAATGGCACTTT. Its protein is CASSARDRKWHF.

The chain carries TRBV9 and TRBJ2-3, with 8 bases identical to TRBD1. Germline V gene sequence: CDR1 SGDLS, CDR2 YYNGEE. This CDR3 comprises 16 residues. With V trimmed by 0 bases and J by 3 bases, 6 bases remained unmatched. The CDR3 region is CASSVGDRGWTDTQYF. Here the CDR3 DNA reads TGTGCCAGCAGCGTAGGTGACAGGGGTTGGACAGATACGCAGTATTTT.

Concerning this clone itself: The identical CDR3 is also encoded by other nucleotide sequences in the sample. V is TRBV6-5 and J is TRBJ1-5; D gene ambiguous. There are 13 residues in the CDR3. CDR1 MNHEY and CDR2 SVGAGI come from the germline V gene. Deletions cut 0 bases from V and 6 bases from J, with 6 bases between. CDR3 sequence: CASSYSRGQPQHF. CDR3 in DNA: TGTGCCAGCAGTTACTCGCGGGGTCAGCCCCAGCATTTT.

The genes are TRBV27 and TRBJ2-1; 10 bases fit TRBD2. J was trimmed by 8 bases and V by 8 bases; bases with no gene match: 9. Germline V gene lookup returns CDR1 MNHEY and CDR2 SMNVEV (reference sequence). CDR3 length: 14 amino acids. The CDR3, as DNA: TGTGCCAGCGGCCCTAGCGGGAGTAGCGATGAGCAGTTCTTC. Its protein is CASGPSGSSDEQFF.

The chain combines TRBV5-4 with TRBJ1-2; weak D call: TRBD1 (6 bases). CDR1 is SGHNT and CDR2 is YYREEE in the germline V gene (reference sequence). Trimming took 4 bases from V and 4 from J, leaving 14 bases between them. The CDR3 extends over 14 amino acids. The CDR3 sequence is CASSQDSLLYGYTF. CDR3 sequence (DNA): TGTGCCAGCAGCCAGGACAGTCTACTCTATGGCTACACCTTC.

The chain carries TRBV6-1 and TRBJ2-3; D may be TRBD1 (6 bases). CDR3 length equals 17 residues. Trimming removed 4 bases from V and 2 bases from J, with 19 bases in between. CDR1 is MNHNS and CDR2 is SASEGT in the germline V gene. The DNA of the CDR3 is TGTGCCAGCAGTGCCCCTCCGGGACAAATAAACACAGATACGCAGTATTTT. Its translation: CASSAPPGQINTDTQYF.

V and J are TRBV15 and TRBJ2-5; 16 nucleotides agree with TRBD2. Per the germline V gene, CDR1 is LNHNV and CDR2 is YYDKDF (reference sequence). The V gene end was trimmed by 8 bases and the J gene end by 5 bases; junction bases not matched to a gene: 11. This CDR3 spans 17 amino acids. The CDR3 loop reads CATGGGTSGRALETQYF. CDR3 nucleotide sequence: TGTGCCACCGGGGGTGGGACTAGCGGGAGGGCCTTGGAGACCCAGTACTTC.

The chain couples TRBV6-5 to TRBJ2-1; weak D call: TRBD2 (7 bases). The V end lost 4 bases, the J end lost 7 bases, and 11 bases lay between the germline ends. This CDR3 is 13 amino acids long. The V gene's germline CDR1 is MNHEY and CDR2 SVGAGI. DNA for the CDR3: TGTGCCAGCAGTTCGGGGGGCGAGAATGAGCAGTTCTTC. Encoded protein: CASSSGGENEQFF.

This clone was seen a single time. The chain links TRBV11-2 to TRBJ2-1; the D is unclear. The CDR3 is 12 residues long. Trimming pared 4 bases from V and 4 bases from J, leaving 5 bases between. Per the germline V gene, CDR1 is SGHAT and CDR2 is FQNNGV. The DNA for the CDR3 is TGTGCCAGCAGCTCCCCTTACAATGAGCAGTTCTTC. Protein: CASSSPYNEQFF.

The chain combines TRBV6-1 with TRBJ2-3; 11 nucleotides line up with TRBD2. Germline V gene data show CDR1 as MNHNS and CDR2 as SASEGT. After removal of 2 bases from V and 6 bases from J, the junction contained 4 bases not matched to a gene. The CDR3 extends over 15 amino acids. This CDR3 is CASSELAGGGDTQYF. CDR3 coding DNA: TGTGCCAGCAGTGAACTAGCGGGAGGTGGGGATACGCAGTATTTT.

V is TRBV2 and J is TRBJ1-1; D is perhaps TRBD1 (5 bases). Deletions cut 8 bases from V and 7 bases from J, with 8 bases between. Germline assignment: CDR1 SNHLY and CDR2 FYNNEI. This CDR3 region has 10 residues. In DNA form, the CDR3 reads TGTGCCAGCTATCAGGGTGAAGCTTTCTTT. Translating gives CASYQGEAFF.

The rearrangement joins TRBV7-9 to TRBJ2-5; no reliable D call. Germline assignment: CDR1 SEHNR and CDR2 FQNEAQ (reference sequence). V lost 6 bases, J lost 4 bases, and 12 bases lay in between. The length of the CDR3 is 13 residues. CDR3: CASSQGGVETQYF. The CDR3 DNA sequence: TGTGCCAGCAGTCAAGGCGGCGTAGAGACCCAGTACTTC.

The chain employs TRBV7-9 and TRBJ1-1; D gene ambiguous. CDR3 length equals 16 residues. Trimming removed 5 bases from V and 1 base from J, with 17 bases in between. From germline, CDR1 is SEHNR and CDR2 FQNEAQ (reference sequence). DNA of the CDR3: TGTGCCAGCAGCGCGAATTCGTGGGCCCCGAACACTGAAGCTTTCTTT. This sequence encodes CASSANSWAPNTEAFF.